This TCR beta chain was identified in a study of cytomegalovirus exposure and HLA in healthy donors (dated by TCRdb to 2016 to 2017). With respect to the entire study: An earlier analysis of 587 of the donors reported 276 Gb of sequence data and around 120 million unique TCR beta sequences obtained from some 200 million T cells. Among about 400 genotyped donors of the cohort, an average of about 240,000 unique TCR beta nucleotide sequences was sequenced per donor, of which about 20% were non-productive. Every repertoire in the discovery cohort had been generated on one and the same sequencing platform. Besides the first cohort of 500 to 700 subjects, a separate validation cohort made up of 120 different subjects was used. In an earlier analysis of a few hundred of the donors, high-throughput TCR beta sequencing was used to judge whether each TCR beta V gene segment behaved as functional or pseudogenic. Donor age, sex, ethnicity and CMV serostatus were compiled alongside the repertoire data. An early release covering about 600 HLA-typed donors comprised about 310 gigabases of sequencing data and roughly 85 million unique TCR sequences. To predict cytomegalovirus infection status, the study brought together high-throughput TCR immunosequencing, statistical association of individual TCRs with disease status, and machine learning. Roughly five DR-DQ haplotypes were handled as single units for association and clustering, since linkage in the cohort was strong. Of the roughly 400 genotyped donors, approximately 82% fell in the genetic ancestry cluster associated with self-reported Caucasian donors. In a later analysis, previously published TCR beta repertoires from 670 or so donors were re-analyzed and high-resolution HLA genotyping was added so that TCR occurrence patterns could be studied. A later genetic analysis used genome-wide SNP genotypes for about 65% of the 666 donors, treating that subset as a discovery cohort. Rather than using new phenotypic data, the later analysis identified candidate immune exposures from TCR beta sequences and from how often those sequences occurred across donors. Typing coverage varied by locus: roughly 629-630 donors for A, B, C, DRB1 and DQB1; roughly 500 for DQA1; approximately 570 for DPA1; roughly 450 for DPB1. Using immunosequencing, the study profiled T cell repertoires from about 620 subjects and related those repertoires to cytomegalovirus serostatus. The study was designed to test whether signatures of past pathogen exposure could be identified by cataloging public T cell receptors. HLA typing included class I and class II loci at four-digit resolution. The full study reports these points: A later analysis reported that several top co-occurrence clusters appeared linked to parvovirus B19, influenza, CMV and Epstein-Barr virus. The cohort was sequenced for TCR beta chains only, and without alpha or paired-chain data the features that could be detected were limited. Because some donors lacked HLA typing at each locus, the association tests relied only on the typed subset. A further reported finding was that TCR beta sequences accurately predicted the HLA-A and HLA-B alleles for most subjects in the first cohort. According to the authors, the approach could potentially be generalized to other disease states and immunological phenotypes. Cytomegalovirus status was reported to be diagnosed by the classifier with high specificity and sensitivity in both the original and validation cohorts. Sequencing depth was assumed to be roughly uniform across donors in the presence/absence analyses, though that assumption may not hold. Across donors, most TCR sequences were observed very rarely, whereas some public TCRs were present in many individuals. In the study, 150 to 200 TCR beta chains were listed as associated with cytomegalovirus. An association between a missense DCLRE1C variant and V-gene and J-gene trimming of TCR beta chains was found in a later genetic analysis and replicated in an independent cohort. In vitro tests confirmed that a few of the cytomegalovirus-associated TCR beta chains recognize cytomegalovirus antigens. Broadly in line with IMGT annotations, most TCR beta V segments showed up in productive rearrangements about 87% or about 30% of the time in an earlier analysis of some 590 of the donors. In a later genetic analysis, fewer N-insertions in productive TCRs were reported among donors in an Asian-associated ancestry cluster than the roughly 640-donor mean. A group of highly shared sequence variants was considered likely to be a technical artifact of the sequencing pipeline. Strong co-occurrence of HLA alleles, especially DR and DQ, made assigning TCR associations to individual alleles difficult. In a later analysis, the rate of TCR association differed among HLA loci, with DRB1 alleles having the most associated TCRs and HLA-C alleles having the fewest. For the cohort, immune exposure information was limited to CMV serostatus. At a false discovery rate of 0.05, a later analysis linked 15,000 to 20,000 TCR beta sequences to specific HLA alleles. Correlated functional status among segregating V segments might reflect linkage disequilibrium, but an unknown experimental factor could not be ruled out. In a later analysis, HLA-associated TCR beta chains were found to be more clonally expanded and to have lower generation probabilities than equally common non-associated chains. In a later analysis, most CMV-associated TCR beta chains were found to appear HLA-restricted, with HLA associations seemingly driven largely by CMV exposure. The earlier analysis of about 600 of the donors excluded over 15 rarely observed V segments, including chromosome 9 orphons, because counts were too low.

Receptor libraries were prepared by the immunoSEQ multiplex PCR assay. For the multiplex PCR, a mixture combining 60 forward primers for TCR Vbeta segments and 13 reverse primers for TCR Jbeta segments was used. Amplification of the CDR3 region of rearranged TCR beta genes was performed with a multiplex PCR assay on genomic DNA. The amplified TCR beta libraries were sequenced on the Illumina HiSeq System as 87-base-pair reads. Regarding the original processing steps: In a later analysis, some 80 million unique TCR beta chains were counted across the approximately 670 repertoires, and around 11 million of these chains were shared by at least two donors. A nearest-neighbor algorithm error-corrected the raw reads and collapsed the reads into unique sequences, merging closely related sequences to remove PCR and sequencing errors. Alignment of CDR3 sequences to IMGT reference sequences was used to assign V, D and J gene segments. For a sequence to be retained, a match of at least six nucleotides to both a V gene segment and a J gene segment was required. A rearrangement counted as productive if the CDR3 had no stop codons and remained in frame with V and J, and every other rearrangement counted as non-productive. Following IMGT convention, CDR3 was defined as the stretch from the second conserved V-encoded cysteine to the conserved J-encoded phenylalanine. The earlier analysis of about 610 of the donors excluded any sequence lacking an unambiguous match to a single V gene segment. An earlier analysis of fewer than 650 of the donors classified V segments as functional when productive rearrangements were above 56.7% and as segregating when the standard deviation between donors was above 5%. To diagnose cytomegalovirus status from the catalog of TCR beta chain sequences, a statistical classification framework was built. V and J gene assignment, in a later analysis, came from comparing TCR nucleotide sequences with IMGT/GENE-DB human TR gene sequences. A later analysis assigned CDR3 sequences and most-parsimonious VDJ recombination scenarios with the TCRdist pipeline. In a later analysis, each TCR beta chain was defined by its CDR3 amino acid sequence together with its V-gene family, and reads without a unique V-gene family were excluded. As a way to deal with suspected cross-contamination and a sequencing artifact, a later analysis dropped more than 500 nucleotide sequences that were highly shared and had low generation probability. A later analysis calculated a clonal expansion index for each public chain from normalized within-repertoire ranks of inferred template counts. In a later analysis, generation probabilities were computed with a VDJ recombination model fitted to out-of-frame rearrangements, and the resulting probabilities were checked against IGoR. In a later analysis, TCR-TCR, TCR-HLA and TCR-CMV co-occurrence was scored with hypergeometric tests, and a repertoire-size bias correction was applied to TCR pairs. False discovery rates were estimated in a later analysis by permuting HLA or CMV assignments 20 times. In a later analysis, co-occurring TCRs were grouped with DBSCAN, and TCRdist sequence similarity was added when clustering was performed within HLA-allele-positive subsets. For co-occurrence clustering, repertoires with fewer than 30,000 or more than 120,000 public chains were excluded, along with roughly 5 repertoires with anomalous nucleotide sharing. The table comes from immuneACCESS by way of TCRdb, which keeps in-frame sequences with V and J called. Part of the clones is missing from these tables; in studies checked, under half for an unresolved V gene and the rest for unknown reasons. That table supplies the V and J calls and clone size; D and trimming were determined from the DNA. Within this sample are about 150,000 clones, with roughly four fifths of them counted one time only. In total, the top ten clones hold 4.8% of the sample.

Turning to this clone: No cognate antigen has been identified for it. No quality values exist for individual bases; no much larger clone is one base distant.

The cohort comprised under 700 healthy bone marrow donors. At the time of sampling, all cohort members were nominally healthy, though unrecorded immune exposures were likely present. The donor was CMV seropositive and belonged to the group of some 290 seropositive cohort members. Each donor provided a peripheral blood sample, and peripheral blood mononuclear cells were used for TCR beta sequencing. Genomic DNA extraction from the blood cell samples was performed with the Qiagen DNeasy Blood Extraction Kit. The specimen was PBMCs. The receptor comes from a girl aged 10 to 17 in good health and CMV-seropositive.

The CDR3 reads CATGALKQPQHF. The nucleotide sequence is TGTGCCACTGGGGCCCTCAAGCAGCCCCAGCATTTT. The sequence joins TRBV19 to TRBJ1-5; a tentative D match to TRBD1 spans 5 bases. V gives up 10 bases and J gives up 7 bases, and the segment between their germline ends measures 14 bases. Including cysteine and phenylalanine, the CDR3 has 12 amino acids. The read is trimmed to its CDR3 DNA, 36 bases read in frame from base 1. CDR1 is given as LNHDA and CDR2 as SQIVND, both from the germline V gene (reference sequence).